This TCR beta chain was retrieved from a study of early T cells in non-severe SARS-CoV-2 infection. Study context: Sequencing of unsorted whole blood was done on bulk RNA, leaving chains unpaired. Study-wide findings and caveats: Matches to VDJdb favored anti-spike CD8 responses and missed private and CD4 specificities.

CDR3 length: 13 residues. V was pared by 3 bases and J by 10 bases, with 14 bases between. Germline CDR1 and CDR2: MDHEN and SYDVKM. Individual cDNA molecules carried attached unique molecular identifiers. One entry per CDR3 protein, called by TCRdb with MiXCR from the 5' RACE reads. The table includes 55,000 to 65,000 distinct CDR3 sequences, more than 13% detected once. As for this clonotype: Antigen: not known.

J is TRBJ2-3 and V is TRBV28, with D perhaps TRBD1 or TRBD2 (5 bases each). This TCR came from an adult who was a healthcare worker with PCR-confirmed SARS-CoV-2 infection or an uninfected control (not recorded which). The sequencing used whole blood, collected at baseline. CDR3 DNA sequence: TGTGCCAGCAGTTTGGGTGGGGGAGCAGCGCAGTATTTT. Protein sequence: CASSLGGGAAQYF. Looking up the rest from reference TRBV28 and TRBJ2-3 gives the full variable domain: DVKVTQSSRYLVKRTGEKVFLECVQDMDHENMFWYRQDPGLGLRLIYFSYDVKMKEKGDIPEGYSVSREKKERFSLILESASTNQTSMYLCASSLGGGAAQYFGPGTRLTVL.